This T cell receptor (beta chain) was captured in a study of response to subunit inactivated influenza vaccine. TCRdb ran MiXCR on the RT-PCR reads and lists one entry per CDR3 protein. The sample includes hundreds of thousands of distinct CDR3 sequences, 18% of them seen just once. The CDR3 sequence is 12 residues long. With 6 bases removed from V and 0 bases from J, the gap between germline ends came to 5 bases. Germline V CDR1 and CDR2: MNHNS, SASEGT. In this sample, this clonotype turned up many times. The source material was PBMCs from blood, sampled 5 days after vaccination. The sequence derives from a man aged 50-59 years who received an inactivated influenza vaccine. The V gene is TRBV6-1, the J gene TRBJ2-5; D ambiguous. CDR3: CASRGYQETQYF. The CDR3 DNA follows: TGTGCCAGCAGAGGGTACCAAGAGACCCAGTACTTC.